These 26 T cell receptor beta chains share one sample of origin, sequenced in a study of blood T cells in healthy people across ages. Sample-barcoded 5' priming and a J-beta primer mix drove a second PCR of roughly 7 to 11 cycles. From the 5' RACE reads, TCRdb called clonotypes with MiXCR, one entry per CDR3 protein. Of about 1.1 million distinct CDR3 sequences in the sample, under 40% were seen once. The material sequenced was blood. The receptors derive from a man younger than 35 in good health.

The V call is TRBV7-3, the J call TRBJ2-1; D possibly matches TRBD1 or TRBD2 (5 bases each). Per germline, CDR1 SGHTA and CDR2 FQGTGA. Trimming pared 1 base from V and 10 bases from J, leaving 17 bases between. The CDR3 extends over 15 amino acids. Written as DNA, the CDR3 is TGTGCCAGCAGCTTAAAAATAATGGGGGTTGGCGAGCAGTTCTTC. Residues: CASSLKIMGVGEQFF. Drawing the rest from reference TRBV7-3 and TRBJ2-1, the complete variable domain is GAGVSQTPSNKVTEKGKYVELRCDPISGHTALYWYRQSLGQGPEFLIYFQGTGAADDSGLPNDRFFAVRPEGSVSTLKIQRTERGDSAVYLCASSLKIMGVGEQFFGPGTRLTVL.

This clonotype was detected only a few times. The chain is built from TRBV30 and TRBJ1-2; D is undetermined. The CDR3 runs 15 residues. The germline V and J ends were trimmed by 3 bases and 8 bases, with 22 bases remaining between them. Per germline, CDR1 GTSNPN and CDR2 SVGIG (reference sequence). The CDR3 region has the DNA TGTGCCTGGAGCGAGCTCAGCAAGGGAGTATTAGGCTACACCTTC. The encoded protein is CAWSELSKGVLGYTF. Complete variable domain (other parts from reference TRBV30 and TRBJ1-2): SQTIHQWPATLVQPVGSPLSLECTVEGTSNPNLYWYRQAAGRGLQLLFYSVGIGQISSEVPQNLSASRPQDRQFILSSKKLLLSDSGFYLCAWSELSKGVLGYTFGSGTRLTVV.

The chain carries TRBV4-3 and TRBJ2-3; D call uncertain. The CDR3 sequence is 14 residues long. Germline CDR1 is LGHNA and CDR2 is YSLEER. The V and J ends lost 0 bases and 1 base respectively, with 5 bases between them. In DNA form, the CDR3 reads TGCGCCAGCAGCCAAGAGAGCGGCACAGATACGCAGTATTTT. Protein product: CASSQESGTDTQYF.

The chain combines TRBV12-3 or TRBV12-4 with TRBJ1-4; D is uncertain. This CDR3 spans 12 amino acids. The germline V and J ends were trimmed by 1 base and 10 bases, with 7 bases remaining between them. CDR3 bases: TGTGCCAGCAGTTTAGTGGGGAGAAAACTGTTTTTT. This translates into CASSLVGRKLFF.

This CDR3 is CASRRQTDYNSPLHF. The CDR3 nucleotides read TGTGCCAGCAGGAGACAGACCGATTATAATTCACCCCTCCACTTT. The chain recombines TRBV7-2 with TRBJ1-6; a possible D gene is TRBD1 (5 bases). With 6 bases removed from V and 4 bases from J, the gap between germline ends came to 13 bases. The CDR3 is 15 residues long. Germline CDR1 is SGHTA and CDR2 is FQGNSA.

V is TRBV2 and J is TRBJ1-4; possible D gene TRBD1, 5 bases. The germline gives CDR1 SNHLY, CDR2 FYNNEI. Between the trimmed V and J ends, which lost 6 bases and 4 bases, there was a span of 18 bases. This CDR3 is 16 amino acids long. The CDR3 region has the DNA TGTGCCAGCAGGAGGGAGGATCTGGGGGGTAATGAAAAACTGTTTTTT. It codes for CASRREDLGGNEKLFF.

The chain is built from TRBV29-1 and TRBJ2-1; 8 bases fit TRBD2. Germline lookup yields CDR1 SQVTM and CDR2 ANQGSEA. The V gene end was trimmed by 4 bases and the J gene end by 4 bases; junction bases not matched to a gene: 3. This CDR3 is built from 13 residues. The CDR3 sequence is CSVGQRGYNEQFF. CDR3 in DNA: TGCAGCGTTGGGCAGCGGGGGTACAATGAGCAGTTCTTC.

The CDR3 loop reads CASLGQGDSPLHF. For the CDR3, the DNA is TGTGCCAGCCTTGGACAGGGCGATTCACCCCTCCACTTT. The V gene is TRBV2, the J gene TRBJ1-6; 8 nucleotides align to TRBD1. Germline V gene sequence: CDR1 SNHLY, CDR2 FYNNEI. The ends lost 8 bases at V and 8 bases at J; junction bases unmatched: 5. The CDR3 loop spans 13 amino acids.

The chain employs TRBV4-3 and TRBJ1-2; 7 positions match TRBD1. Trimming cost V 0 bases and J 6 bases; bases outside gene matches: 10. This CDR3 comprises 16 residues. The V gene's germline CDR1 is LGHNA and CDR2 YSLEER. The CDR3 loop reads CASSQDGQDWAHGYTF. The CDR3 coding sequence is TGCGCCAGCAGCCAAGATGGACAGGACTGGGCACATGGCTACACCTTC.

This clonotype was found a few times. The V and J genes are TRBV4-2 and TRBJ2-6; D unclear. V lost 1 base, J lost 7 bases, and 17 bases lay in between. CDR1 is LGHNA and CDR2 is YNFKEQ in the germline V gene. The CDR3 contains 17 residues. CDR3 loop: CASSQGAGALGANVLTF. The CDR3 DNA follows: TGTGCCAGCAGCCAAGGAGCCGGAGCTTTAGGAGCCAACGTCCTGACTTTC.

CDR3 sequence: CASSRTGGYNEQFF. CDR3 sequence (DNA): TGTGCCAGCAGTCGGACAGGGGGTTACAATGAGCAGTTCTTC. V is TRBV27 and J is TRBJ2-1; 10 nucleotides align to TRBD1. V gave up 5 bases and J gave up 4 bases; unmatched junction bases: 2. This CDR3 spans 14 amino acids. Germline lookup yields CDR1 MNHEY and CDR2 SMNVEV (reference sequence).

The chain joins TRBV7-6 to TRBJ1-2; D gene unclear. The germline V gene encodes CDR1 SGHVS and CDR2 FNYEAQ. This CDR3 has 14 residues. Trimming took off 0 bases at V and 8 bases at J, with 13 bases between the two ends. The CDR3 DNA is TGTGCCAGCAGCTTAGCTCAGGATTCGAGAGGCTACACCTTC. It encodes CASSLAQDSRGYTF.

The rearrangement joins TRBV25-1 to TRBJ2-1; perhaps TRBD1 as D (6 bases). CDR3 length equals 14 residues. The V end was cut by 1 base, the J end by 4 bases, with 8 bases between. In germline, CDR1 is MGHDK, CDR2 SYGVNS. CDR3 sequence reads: CASSELRGYNEQFF. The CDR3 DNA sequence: TGTGCCAGCAGTGAATTGAGGGGGTACAATGAGCAGTTCTTC.

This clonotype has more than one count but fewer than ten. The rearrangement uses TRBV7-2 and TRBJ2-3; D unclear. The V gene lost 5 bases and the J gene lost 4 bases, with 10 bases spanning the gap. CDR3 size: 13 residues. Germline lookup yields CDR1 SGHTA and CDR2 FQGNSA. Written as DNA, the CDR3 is TGTGCCAGCAGCCCCGATTATTCAGATACGCAGTATTTT. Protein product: CASSPDYSDTQYF.

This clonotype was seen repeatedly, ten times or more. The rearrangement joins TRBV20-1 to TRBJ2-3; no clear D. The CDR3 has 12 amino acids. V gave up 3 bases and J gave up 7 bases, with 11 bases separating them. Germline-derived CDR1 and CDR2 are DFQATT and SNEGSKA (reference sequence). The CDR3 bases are TGCAGTGCTAGGAGAGCTTGGAATACGCAGTATTTT. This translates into CSARRAWNTQYF.

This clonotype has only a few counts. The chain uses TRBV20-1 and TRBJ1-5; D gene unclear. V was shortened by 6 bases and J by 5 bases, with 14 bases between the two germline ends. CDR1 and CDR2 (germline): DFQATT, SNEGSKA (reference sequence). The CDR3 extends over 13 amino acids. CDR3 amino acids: CSAKQSGDQPQHF. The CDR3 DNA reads TGCAGTGCAAAACAATCAGGAGATCAGCCCCAGCATTTT.

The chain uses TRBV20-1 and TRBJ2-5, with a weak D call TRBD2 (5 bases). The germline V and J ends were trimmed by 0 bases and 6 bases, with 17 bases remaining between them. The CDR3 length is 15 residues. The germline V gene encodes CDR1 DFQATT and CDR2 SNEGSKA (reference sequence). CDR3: CSARDLGQEAKTQYF. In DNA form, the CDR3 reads TGCAGTGCTAGAGATCTGGGCCAGGAGGCCAAGACCCAGTACTTC.

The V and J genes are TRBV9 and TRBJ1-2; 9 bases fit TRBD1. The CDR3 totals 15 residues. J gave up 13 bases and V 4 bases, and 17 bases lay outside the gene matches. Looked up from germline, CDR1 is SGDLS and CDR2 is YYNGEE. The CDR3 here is CASSKPGQGKRWITF. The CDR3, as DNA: TGTGCCAGCAGCAAGCCGGGACAGGGAAAGAGGTGGATCACCTTC. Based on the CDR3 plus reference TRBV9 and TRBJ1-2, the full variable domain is DSGVTQTPKHLITATGQRVTLRCSPRSGDLSVYWYQQSLDQGLQFLIQYYNGEERAKGNILERFSAQQFPDLHSELNLSSLELGDSALYFCASSKPGQGKRWITFGSGTRLTVV.

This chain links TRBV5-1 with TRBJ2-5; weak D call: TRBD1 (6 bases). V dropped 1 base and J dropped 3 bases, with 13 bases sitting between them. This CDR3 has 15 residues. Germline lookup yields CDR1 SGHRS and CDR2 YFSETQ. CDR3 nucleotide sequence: TGCGCCAGCAGCTTGATGAGGACAGAGAAAGAGACCCAGTACTTC. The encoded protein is CASSLMRTEKETQYF.

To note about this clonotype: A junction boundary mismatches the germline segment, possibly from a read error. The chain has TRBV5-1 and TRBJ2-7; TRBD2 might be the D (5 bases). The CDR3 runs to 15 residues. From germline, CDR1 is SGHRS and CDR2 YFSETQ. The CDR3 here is CASSLEAITYNEQYF. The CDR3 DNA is TGTGCCAGCAGCTTGGAGGCAATCACATACAATGAGCAGTACTTC.

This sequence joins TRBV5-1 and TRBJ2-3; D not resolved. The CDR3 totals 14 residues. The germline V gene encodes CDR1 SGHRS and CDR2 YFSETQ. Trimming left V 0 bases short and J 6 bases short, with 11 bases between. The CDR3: CASSLANLRDTQYF. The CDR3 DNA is TGCGCCAGCAGCTTGGCAAACCTCAGGGATACGCAGTATTTT.

CDR3 nucleotide sequence: TGTGCCAGCGGGAGGGACAGGGACTATCAGCCCCAGCATTTT. Translated, it gives CASGRDRDYQPQHF. This chain connects TRBV2 to TRBJ1-5; 9 bases are a match to TRBD1. The length of the CDR3 is 14 residues. V trimming: 8 bases; J trimming: 5 bases; junction bases outside the gene matches: 7. In germline, CDR1 is SNHLY, CDR2 FYNNEI.

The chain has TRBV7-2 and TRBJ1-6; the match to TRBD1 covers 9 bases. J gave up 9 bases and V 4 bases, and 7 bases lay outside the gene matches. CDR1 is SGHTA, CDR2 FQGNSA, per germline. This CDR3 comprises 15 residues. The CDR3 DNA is TGTGCCAGCAGCTCCCACAGGGGGCCAATTTCACCCCTCCACTTT. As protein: CASSSHRGPISPLHF.

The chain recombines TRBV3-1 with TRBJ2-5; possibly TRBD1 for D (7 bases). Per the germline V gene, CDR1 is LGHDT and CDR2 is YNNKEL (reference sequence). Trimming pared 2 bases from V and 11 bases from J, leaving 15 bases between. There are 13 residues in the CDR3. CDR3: CASSQIQGGDQYF. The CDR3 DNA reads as TGTGCCAGCAGCCAAATCCAGGGGGGTGATCAGTACTTC.

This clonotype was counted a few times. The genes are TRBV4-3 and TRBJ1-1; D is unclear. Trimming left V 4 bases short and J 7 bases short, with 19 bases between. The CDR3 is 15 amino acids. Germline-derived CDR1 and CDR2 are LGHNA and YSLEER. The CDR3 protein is CASSRQLAEVGEAFF. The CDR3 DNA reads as TGCGCCAGCAGCCGACAACTCGCCGAGGTGGGTGAAGCTTTCTTT.

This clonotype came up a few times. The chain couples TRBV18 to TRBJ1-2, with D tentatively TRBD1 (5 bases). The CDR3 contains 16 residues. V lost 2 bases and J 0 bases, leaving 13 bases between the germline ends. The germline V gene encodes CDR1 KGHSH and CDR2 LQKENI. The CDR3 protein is CASSPITDRANYGYTF. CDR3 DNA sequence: TGTGCCAGCTCACCAATTACCGACAGAGCTAACTATGGCTACACCTTC.